The subject of this entry is one TCR beta chain. This sample is drawn from a study of blood T cell repertoires in COVID-19. Study details: Sample material is recorded as cDNA or gDNA derived from T cells, B-cell-depleted T cells, or PBMCs.

TCRdb's table, derived via immunoSEQ multiplex PCR, lists solely in-frame clones and lacks some. The table lists more than 300,000 clones, 88% of them singletons. CDR1 and CDR2 (germline): GTSNPN, SVGIG (reference sequence). V shed 7 bases and J 9 bases; nucleotides not matched to a gene: 12. The CDR3 totals 14 residues. The sequencing input was peripheral blood. The rearrangement links TRBV30 to TRBJ1-6; TRBD1 matches at 7 bases. This sequence originates from a woman aged 30 to 39 with COVID-19, enrolled during active disease. In nucleotides, the CDR3 is TGTGCCTCGAGGACAGGCGGGGGAGGTTCACCCCTCCACTTT. Its translation is CASRTGGGGSPLHF. Based on the CDR3 plus reference TRBV30 and TRBJ1-6, the full variable domain is SQTIHQWPATLVQPVGSPLSLECTVEGTSNPNLYWYRQAAGRGLQLLFYSVGIGQISSEVPQNLSASRPQDRQFILSSKKLLLSDSGFYLCASRTGGGGSPLHFGNGTRLTVT.